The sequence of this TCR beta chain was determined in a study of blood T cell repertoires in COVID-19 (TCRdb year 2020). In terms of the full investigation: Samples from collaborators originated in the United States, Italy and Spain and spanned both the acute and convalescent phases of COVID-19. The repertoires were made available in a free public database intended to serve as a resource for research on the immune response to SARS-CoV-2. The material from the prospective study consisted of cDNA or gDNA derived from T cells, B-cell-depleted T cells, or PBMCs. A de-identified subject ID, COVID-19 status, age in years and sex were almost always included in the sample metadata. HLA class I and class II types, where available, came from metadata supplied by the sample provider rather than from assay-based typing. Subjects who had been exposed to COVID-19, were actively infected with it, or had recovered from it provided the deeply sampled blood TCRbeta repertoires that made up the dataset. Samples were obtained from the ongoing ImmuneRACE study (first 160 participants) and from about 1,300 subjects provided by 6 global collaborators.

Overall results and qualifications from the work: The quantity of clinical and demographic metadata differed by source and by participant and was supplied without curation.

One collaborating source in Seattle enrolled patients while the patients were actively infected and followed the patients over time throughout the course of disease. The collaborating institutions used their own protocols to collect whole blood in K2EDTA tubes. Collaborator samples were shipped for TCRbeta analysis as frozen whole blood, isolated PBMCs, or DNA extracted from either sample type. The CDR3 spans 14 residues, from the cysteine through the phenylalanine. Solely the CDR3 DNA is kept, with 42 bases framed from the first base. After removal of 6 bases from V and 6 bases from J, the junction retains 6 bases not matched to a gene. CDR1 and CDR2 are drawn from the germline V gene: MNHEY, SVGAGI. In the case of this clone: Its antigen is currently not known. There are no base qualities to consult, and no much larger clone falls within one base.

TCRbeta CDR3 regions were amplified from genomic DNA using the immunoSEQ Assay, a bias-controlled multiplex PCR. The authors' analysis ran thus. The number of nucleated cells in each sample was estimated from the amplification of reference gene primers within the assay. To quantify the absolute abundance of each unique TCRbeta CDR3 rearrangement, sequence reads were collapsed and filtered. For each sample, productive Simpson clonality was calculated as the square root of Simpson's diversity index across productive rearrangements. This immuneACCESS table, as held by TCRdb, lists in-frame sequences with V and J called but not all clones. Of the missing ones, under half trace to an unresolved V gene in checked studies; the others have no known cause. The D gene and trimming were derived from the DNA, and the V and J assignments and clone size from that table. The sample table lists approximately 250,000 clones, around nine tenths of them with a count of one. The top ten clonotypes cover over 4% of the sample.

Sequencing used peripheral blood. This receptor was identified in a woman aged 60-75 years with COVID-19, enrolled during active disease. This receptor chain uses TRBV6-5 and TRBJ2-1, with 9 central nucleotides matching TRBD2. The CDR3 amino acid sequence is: CASSLSGSRNEQFF. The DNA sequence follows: TGTGCCAGCAGCCTTAGCGGGAGTCGCAATGAGCAGTTCTTC.